Listed here is a single TCR beta chain. This sample was taken from a study of blood T cells in healthy people across ages. This CDR3 has 18 amino acids. Between the trimmed V and J ends, which lost 0 bases and 8 bases, there was a span of 22 bases. Primers used in a second PCR of roughly 7 to 12 cycles were a sample-barcoded 5' primer and a J-beta primer mix. In TCRdb, the 5' RACE reads were re-called with MiXCR into one record per CDR3 protein. The repertoire includes some 1.7 million distinct CDR3 sequences, roughly 28% of them detected once, and roughly 8% sits in the top ten. The rearrangement joins TRBV12-3 or TRBV12-4 to TRBJ2-2, with no clear D. The sequence derives from a woman aged 25-40 years in good health. Sequenced material: blood. CDR3 DNA sequence: TGTGCCAGCAGTTTAGCGCGAGGACCAGGCCAACAGATAGGGGAGCTGTTTTTT. It specifies CASSLARGPGQQIGELFF.